The 5 T cell receptor beta chains presented below share a single source sample, sequenced in a study of preoperative IRX-2 immunotherapy in early breast cancer. TCRdb keeps only in-frame clones here, not all; method: immunoSEQ multiplex PCR. There are roughly 57,000 clones in the sample; approximately 94% occur only once, and 1.5% to 2% lies in the top ten. Treatment noted: preoperative locoregional IRX-2 cytokine immunotherapy. Sampling was conducted from a patient treated with IRX-2 immunotherapy. These receptors all stem from a human donor with breast cancer.

On this clone: Other nucleotide sequences from this sample produce the same CDR3. This chain uses TRBV6-6 with TRBJ1-4; possibly TRBD1 for D (5 bases). This CDR3 region has 15 residues. Germline-derived CDR1 and CDR2 are MNHNY and SVGAGI (reference sequence). Trimming shortened V by 6 bases and J by 6 bases, and 17 bases separated the two germline ends. The CDR3 is CASRSKWGLHEKLFF. The CDR3, as DNA: TGTGCCAGCAGGTCGAAGTGGGGACTTCATGAAAAACTGTTTTTT.

The rearrangement joins TRBV11-1 to TRBJ2-3, with TRBD1 matching over 8 bases. Germline CDR1 reads SGHAT; CDR2 reads FQDESV (reference sequence). Unmatched junction bases numbered 5, after V lost 4 bases and J lost 11 bases. This CDR3 has 12 residues. The CDR3 region has the DNA TGTGCCAGCAGCTACAGGGGGTATGGGCAGTATTTT. It codes for CASSYRGYGQYF.

A single count supports this clone. J is TRBJ2-1 and V is TRBV19; either TRBD1 or TRBD2 may supply D (6 bases each). From germline, CDR1 is LNHDA and CDR2 SQIVND (reference sequence). V was shortened by 3 bases and J by 4 bases, with 10 bases between the two germline ends. The CDR3 covers 14 residues. CDR3 protein: CASSIGGLYNEQFF. The DNA for the CDR3 is TGTGCCAGTAGTATTGGGGGGCTGTACAATGAGCAGTTCTTC.

The chain links TRBV6-1 to TRBJ1-1; unclear D gene. Germline lookup yields CDR1 MNHNS and CDR2 SASEGT. The CDR3 extends over 13 amino acids. V shed 11 bases and J shed 3 bases, with 16 bases lying between them. The CDR3 reads CAEAGGSHTEAFF. CDR3 nucleotides: TGTGCCGAAGCGGGAGGGTCTCACACTGAAGCTTTCTTT.

J is TRBJ1-2 and V is TRBV29-1; 7 bases are shared with TRBD1. The germline V gene has CDR1 SQVTM and CDR2 ANQGSEA. The CDR3 loop spans 12 amino acids. The junction had 3 bases not matched to a gene; V was cut back by 6 bases and J by 2 bases. The CDR3: CSVAQGNYGYTF. Written as DNA, the CDR3 is TGCAGCGTCGCACAGGGGAACTATGGCTACACCTTC.